The source of this T cell receptor beta chain is a study of beta chain features in type 1 diabetes. The overall study: Healthy donors, compared against patients, showed similar age, gender and cell yields.

Expressed TCRB transcripts were sequenced after all isolated RNA was converted to cDNA. Profiling relied on immunoSEQ multiplex PCR, and the TCRdb table lists in-frame clones only, not all of them. The table has 330,000 or so clones, over 9.5% seen once; the top ten hold 0.0095% to 0.012%. This clone was counted a few times. Its specificity is not known. Study findings and constraints: There was a moderate but significant shortening of TCRB CDR3s in all four CD4+ subsets of Type 1 diabetes patients. VDJ junctions in type 1 diabetes patients carried more deletions and fewer insertions.

V shed 1 base and J shed 1 base, with 7 bases lying between them. Germline V gene sequence: CDR1 MNHEY, CDR2 SMNVEV (reference sequence). The CDR3 runs to 14 residues. The source material was naive CD4+ T cells from blood. This TCR came from a woman aged 18-29 years with type 1 diabetes. The J gene is TRBJ1-1, the V gene TRBV27, with D perhaps matching TRBD1 (5 bases). The DNA of the CDR3 is TGTGCCAGCAGTTTATTGGGGCGGAACACTGAAGCTTTCTTT. Protein product: CASSLLGRNTEAFF.